These T cell receptor beta chains were read from a single sample in a study of blood T cell repertoires in COVID-19. Clones were sequenced by immunoSEQ multiplex PCR, and TCRdb holds only the in-frame ones, with some missing. The sample lists 200,000 to 250,000 clones, 80% to 95% occurring once. The sequenced material came from peripheral blood. The receptor set was obtained from a man aged 55 to 70 with COVID-19, enrolled during active disease. Both conserved end residues are part of each CDR3. The order of the fields is D gene, V gene, clone size, J gene, CDR3 DNA, CDR3 protein. D genes are given only for firm matches. A clone size is listed for some rows: how often the clone was seen (once, few, many), or a class if it is expanded.

D: TRBD1
V: TRBV3-1/TRBV3-2
size: NA
J: TRBJ1-6
DNA: TGTGCCAGCAGCCAAGATCAATTTCGGGGGACAGGGGGATCACCCCTCCACTTT
CDR3: CASSQDQFRGTGGSPLHF

D: TRBD1
V: TRBV18
size: NA
J: TRBJ2-1
DNA: TGTGCCAGCTCACTTGAATGGACAGGGGGCGGGAATGAGCAGTTCTTC
CDR3: CASSLEWTGGGNEQFF

D: NA
V: TRBV7-9
size: NA
J: TRBJ2-3
DNA: TGTGCCAGCAGCTTAATGGGCGGGCTAAATACGCAGTATTTT
CDR3: CASSLMGGLNTQYF

D: TRBD2
V: TRBV7-3
size: NA
J: TRBJ2-5
DNA: TGTGCCAGCAGCCCGAGCTTGCGGGGGGTTGGGGAGACCCAGTACTTC
CDR3: CASSPSLRGVGETQYF

D: TRBD2
V: TRBV19
size: few
J: TRBJ2-3
DNA: TGTGCCAGTACCTGGGGGACTAGCGGAAGCACAGATACGCAGTATTTT
CDR3: CASTWGTSGSTDTQYF

D: NA
V: TRBV12-2
size: NA
J: TRBJ1-2
DNA: TGTGCAAGTCGCCCCAAGGCCGGGACAGGGAACTATGGCTACACCTTC
CDR3: CASRPKAGTGNYGYTF

D: NA
V: TRBV14
size: NA
J: TRBJ2-5
DNA: TGTGCCAGCAGCCAAGTCCCGGGACACCCGCAAGAGACCCAGTACTTC
CDR3: CASSQVPGHPQETQYF

D: TRBD1
V: TRBV15
size: NA
J: TRBJ2-1
DNA: TGTGCCACCAGCAGAGGACAGGGTCTAAGTGAGCAGTTCTTC
CDR3: CATSRGQGLSEQFF

D: NA
V: TRBV3-1/TRBV3-2
size: once
J: TRBJ1-6
DNA: TGTGCCAGCAGCCAAGGGGCACCCTTTAGTTCACCCCTCCACTTT
CDR3: CASSQGAPFSSPLHF

D: TRBD1
V: TRBV18
size: NA
J: TRBJ2-5
DNA: TGTGCCAGCTCACGCTTGGAAGGGACAGGGGGAGGAGAGACCCAGTACTTC
CDR3: CASSRLEGTGGGETQYF

D: NA
V: TRBV6-5
size: NA
J: TRBJ2-6
DNA: TGTGCCAGCAGTACAGTTTCTGGGGCCAACGTCCTGACTTTC
CDR3: CASSTVSGANVLTF

D: NA
V: TRBV18
size: NA
J: TRBJ1-5
DNA: TGTGCCAGCTCACCGGGACAAAGTCATCAGCCCCAGCATTTT
CDR3: CASSPGQSHQPQHF

D: NA
V: TRBV20-1
size: NA
J: TRBJ2-1
DNA: TGCAGTGCTAGTCTACGAGCCCACAATGAGCAGTTCTTC
CDR3: CSASLRAHNEQFF

D: TRBD2
V: TRBV10-3
size: NA
J: TRBJ2-1
DNA: TGTGCCATCAGCGGGACTAGCGGGACGAATGAGCAGTTCTTC
CDR3: CAISGTSGTNEQFF

D: NA
V: TRBV9
size: NA
J: TRBJ2-1
DNA: TGTGCCAGCAGCGTATTGGGACATCTCTCCTACAATGAGCAGTTCTTC
CDR3: CASSVLGHLSYNEQFF

D: NA
V: TRBV11-2
size: once
J: TRBJ2-3
DNA: TGTGCCAGCAGCTTACGGCCTGAACAGGGAGCACAGTATTTT
CDR3: CASSLRPEQGAQYF

D: NA
V: TRBV19
size: NA
J: TRBJ1-5
DNA: TGTGCCAGTAGTTCTGGAGGGGTTAGCAATCAGCCCCAGCATTTT
CDR3: CASSSGGVSNQPQHF

D: TRBD1
V: TRBV12-3/TRBV12-4
size: NA
J: TRBJ1-2
DNA: TGTGCCAGCAGCCCTGGGGGACAGGGGAGCCGCACCTTC
CDR3: CASSPGGQGSRTF

D: TRBD2
V: TRBV7-3
size: once
J: TRBJ2-5
DNA: TGTGCCAGCAGCTTAGCGGGGGGGACGCTAGGGGCAGAGACCCAGTACTTC
CDR3: CASSLAGGTLGAETQYF

D: NA
V: TRBV12-3/TRBV12-4
size: NA
J: TRBJ1-2
DNA: TGTGCCAGCAGGAGACAGGACTATGGCTACACCTTC
CDR3: CASRRQDYGYTF

D: TRBD1
V: TRBV4-2
size: NA
J: TRBJ1-2
DNA: TGTGCCAGCAGCCAAGTGGGACAGGGGGTGAGCTACACCTTC
CDR3: CASSQVGQGVSYTF

D: NA
V: TRBV6-6
size: NA
J: TRBJ1-3
DNA: TGTGCCAGCGTTAGAGGGAACTCTGGAAACACCATATATTTT
CDR3: CASVRGNSGNTIYF

D: TRBD1
V: TRBV6-5
size: NA
J: TRBJ1-2
DNA: TGTGCCAGCAGAATAGGACAGGATCGAGCCTCCTTC
CDR3: CASRIGQDRASF

D: NA
V: TRBV5-1
size: NA
J: TRBJ2-1
DNA: TGCGCCAGCAGGTCGGGGGTAGCCATCGATGAGCAGTTCTTC
CDR3: CASRSGVAIDEQFF

D: TRBD2
V: TRBV7-9
size: NA
J: TRBJ2-2
DNA: TGTGCCAGCAGCGGGGCGACTAGCTCGAACACCGGGGAGCTGTTTTTT
CDR3: CASSGATSSNTGELFF

D: TRBD1
V: TRBV2
size: NA
J: TRBJ2-7
DNA: TGTGCCAGCAACACAGGGGCGTACGAGCAGTACTTC
CDR3: CASNTGAYEQYF

D: NA
V: TRBV6-6
size: NA
J: TRBJ1-1
DNA: TGTGCCAGCAGTTACTCTCGGGGTTACACTGAAGCTTTCTTT
CDR3: CASSYSRGYTEAFF

D: NA
V: TRBV6-6
size: NA
J: TRBJ2-2
DNA: TGTGCCAGCAGCGGACAGTCGCGCGGCACCGGGGAGCTGTTTTTT
CDR3: CASSGQSRGTGELFF

D: TRBD2
V: TRBV7-9
size: NA
J: TRBJ2-2
DNA: TGTGCCAGCAGTGACCCGGGACTAGCGGGAGGGGCGGGCACCGGGGAGCTGTTTTTT
CDR3: CASSDPGLAGGAGTGELFF

D: TRBD1
V: TRBV7-2
size: once
J: TRBJ1-6
DNA: TGTGCCAGCAGCTTCCGGACAGGGGGAAGCTCCTATAATTCACCCCTCCACTTT
CDR3: CASSFRTGGSSYNSPLHF

D: TRBD1
V: TRBV24-1
size: once
J: TRBJ1-5
DNA: TGTGCCACCAGTGGCCCGGGACAGGGGTGTCAGCCCCAGCATTTT
CDR3: CATSGPGQGCQPQHF

D: TRBD1
V: TRBV6-6
size: few
J: TRBJ1-5
DNA: TGTGCCAGCAGCCAGGGACAGAACTATCAGCCCCAGCATTTT
CDR3: CASSQGQNYQPQHF

D: NA
V: TRBV2
size: NA
J: TRBJ1-5
DNA: TGTGCCAGCGGAGGATTGGGTCCCCATCAGCCCCAGCATTTT
CDR3: CASGGLGPHQPQHF

D: NA
V: TRBV5-1
size: NA
J: TRBJ1-5
DNA: TGCGCCAGCAGCTTTTCAGGGCAGAGCAATCAGCCCCAGCATTTT
CDR3: CASSFSGQSNQPQHF

D: TRBD1
V: TRBV9
size: NA
J: TRBJ1-3
DNA: TGTGCCAGCAGCGAGTCGACAGGGGGCGTCGGAAACACCATATATTTT
CDR3: CASSESTGGVGNTIYF

D: NA
V: TRBV6-5
size: few
J: TRBJ2-2
DNA: TGTGCCAGCAGTTACGAGGCAGGGGCGAACACCGGGGAGCTGTTTTTT
CDR3: CASSYEAGANTGELFF

D: TRBD1
V: TRBV24-1
size: NA
J: TRBJ2-1
DNA: TGTGCCACCAGTGATCCTGGACAGGGGAATTACAATGAGCAGTTCTTC
CDR3: CATSDPGQGNYNEQFF

D: NA
V: TRBV5-1
size: NA
J: TRBJ2-7
DNA: TGCGCCAGCAACCCTTCAGGGGGGAGTGGATACGAGCAGTACTTC
CDR3: CASNPSGGSGYEQYF

D: TRBD1
V: TRBV3-1/TRBV3-2
size: NA
J: TRBJ1-1
DNA: TGTGCCAGCAGCCAACTAACAGGGGCACCGACTGAAGCTTTCTTT
CDR3: CASSQLTGAPTEAFF

D: NA
V: TRBV7-2
size: NA
J: TRBJ1-3
DNA: TGTGCCAGCAGCCCCCCCGGGGTAAACACCATATATTTT
CDR3: CASSPPGVNTIYF

D: TRBD1
V: TRBV10-2
size: NA
J: TRBJ1-2
DNA: TGCGCCAGCAGCGCCCAAGGACAGGGATCCAACTATGGCTACACCTTC
CDR3: CASSAQGQGSNYGYTF

D: TRBD1
V: TRBV4-3
size: NA
J: TRBJ1-4
DNA: TGCGCCAGCAGCCGCGTCGGGACAGGCAGGGAAAAACTGTTTTTT
CDR3: CASSRVGTGREKLFF

D: NA
V: TRBV11-2
size: NA
J: TRBJ1-1
DNA: TGTGCCAGCAGCTCTGGGGGGGTGCACACTGAAGCTTTCTTT
CDR3: CASSSGGVHTEAFF

D: TRBD1
V: TRBV2
size: NA
J: TRBJ1-5
DNA: TGTGCCAGCAGACCCCAGGGGGCCAGCAATCAGCCCCAGCATTTT
CDR3: CASRPQGASNQPQHF

D: NA
V: TRBV9
size: NA
J: TRBJ2-5
DNA: TGTGCCAGCAGCGTAGTACAGGGTGGTCAAGAGACCCAGTACTTC
CDR3: CASSVVQGGQETQYF

D: TRBD1
V: TRBV2
size: NA
J: TRBJ1-4
DNA: TGTGCCAGCACTTCGTCAAGCAAGGGACAGCTTAATGAAAAACTGTTTTTT
CDR3: CASTSSSKGQLNEKLFF

D: TRBD1
V: TRBV5-1
size: NA
J: TRBJ2-7
DNA: TGCGCCAGCAGCTTCGGGACAGGGGAAGAGCAGTACTTC
CDR3: CASSFGTGEEQYF

D: TRBD1
V: TRBV19
size: few
J: TRBJ1-2
DNA: TGTGCCAGTAGTAGGGGACAGCAATATAACTATGGCTACACCTTC
CDR3: CASSRGQQYNYGYTF

D: TRBD2
V: TRBV30
size: NA
J: TRBJ2-1
DNA: TGTGCCTGGAATGAGGCGGGAGGGGTCAATGAGCAGTTCTTC
CDR3: CAWNEAGGVNEQFF

D: TRBD1
V: TRBV10-1
size: NA
J: TRBJ2-7
DNA: TGCGCCAGCAGTGACGGAGCCGACAGGGCCCACGAGCAGTACTTC
CDR3: CASSDGADRAHEQYF

D: TRBD1
V: TRBV28
size: NA
J: TRBJ1-2
DNA: TGTGCCAGCAGTCCCGGGACAGGGGGAGCTAACTATGGCTACACCTTC
CDR3: CASSPGTGGANYGYTF

D: NA
V: TRBV6-5
size: NA
J: TRBJ2-6
DNA: TGTGCCAGCAGAAATACTGGGGCCAACGTCCTGACTTTC
CDR3: CASRNTGANVLTF

D: TRBD1
V: TRBV5-1
size: NA
J: TRBJ1-2
DNA: TGCGCCAGCCAGATCGACAGGGGAGGGGGCTACACCTTC
CDR3: CASQIDRGGGYTF

D: NA
V: TRBV4-1
size: NA
J: TRBJ1-1
DNA: TGCGCCAGCAGCCATCAGGACAGCTCGAACACTGAAGCTTTCTTT
CDR3: CASSHQDSSNTEAFF

D: NA
V: TRBV18
size: NA
J: TRBJ2-6
DNA: TGTGCCAGCTCACCGGGGCTTGGGGCAGAACTTTCTGGGGCCAACGTCCTGACTTTC
CDR3: CASSPGLGAELSGANVLTF